The 28 T cell receptor beta chains below all came from one sample that was sequenced in a study of immune evolution from preneoplasia to lung adenocarcinoma. Assay used: immunoSEQ multiplex PCR; TCRdb lists only in-frame clones, some missing. Of 30,000 to 45,000 clones listed, about 73% are singletons. Sequencing was performed on FFPE invasive lung adenocarcinoma tissue. The receptor set was obtained from a person in their sixties with lung adenocarcinoma.

Only one count was recorded for this clone. V is TRBV5-1 and J is TRBJ2-1; TRBD2 matches at 13 bases. The V gene end was trimmed by 0 bases and the J gene end by 12 bases; junction bases not matched to a gene: 3. Germline values: CDR1 SGHRS, CDR2 YFSETQ. CDR3 length: 14 amino acids. CDR3 DNA: TGCGCCAGCAGCTTGGAACTAGCGGGAGGGAGGCAGTTCTTC. The encoded protein is CASSLELAGGRQFF.

The table lists this clone with a few counts. CDR3 amino acids: CASSIPSEPYEQYF. In nucleotides, the CDR3 is TGTGCCAGTAGTATACCCAGCGAACCCTACGAGCAGTACTTC. The chain links TRBV19 to TRBJ2-7; D gene uncertain. CDR1 and CDR2 from the germline V gene are LNHDA and SQIVND (reference sequence). Between the trimmed V and J ends, which lost 2 bases and 2 bases, there was a span of 10 bases. The CDR3 runs to 14 residues.

The V and J genes are TRBV7-2 and TRBJ2-3; D is undetermined. The CDR3 spans 15 residues. Germline CDR1 reads SGHTA; CDR2 reads FQGNSA. Trimming removed 2 bases at V and 1 base at J, with 10 bases between. CDR3 sequence (DNA): TGTGCCAGCAGCTTAAGTGTATCACGCACAGATACGCAGTATTTT. Translated, it gives CASSLSVSRTDTQYF.

The chain employs TRBV7-2 and TRBJ1-1; tentative D call: TRBD1 (6 bases). In germline, CDR1 is SGHTA, CDR2 FQGNSA. Trimming pared 5 bases from V and 4 bases from J, leaving 20 bases between. This CDR3 comprises 16 residues. The CDR3 spells CASSPNAGQSSTEAFF. In nucleotides, the CDR3 is TGTGCCAGCAGCCCTAATGCTGGACAGTCCAGCACTGAAGCTTTCTTT.

The genes are TRBV18 and TRBJ1-4; D is uncertain. Germline CDR1 reads KGHSH; CDR2 reads LQKENI. The CDR3 runs 14 residues. The V end was cut by 1 base, the J end by 4 bases, with 7 bases between. The CDR3 coding sequence is TGTGCCAGCTCACCACGGGCGGATAATGAAAAACTGTTTTTT. Residues: CASSPRADNEKLFF.

The chain uses TRBV18 and TRBJ2-1; 7 bases align to TRBD2. From germline, CDR1 is KGHSH and CDR2 LQKENI. After removal of 5 bases from V and 7 bases from J, the junction contained 8 bases not matched to a gene. The CDR3 extends over 14 amino acids. CDR3 sequence reads: CASSSWTSQNEQFF. The CDR3 region has the DNA TGTGCCAGCTCATCCTGGACTAGTCAGAATGAGCAGTTCTTC. Looking up the rest from reference TRBV18 and TRBJ2-1 gives the full variable domain: NAGVMQNPRHLVRRRGQEARLRCSPMKGHSHVYWYRQLPEEGLKFMVYLQKENIIDESGMPKERFSAEFPKEGPSILRIQQVVRGDSAAYFCASSSWTSQNEQFFGPGTRLTVL.

The chain carries TRBV23-1 and TRBJ2-3, with D tentatively TRBD1 or TRBD2 (5 bases each). TRBV23-1 counts as an open reading frame of uncertain function. The V end lost 3 bases, the J end lost 4 bases, and 26 bases lay between the germline ends. The CDR3 runs 19 residues. Here the CDR3 reads CASSQPTGDAFPSADTQYF. Here the CDR3 DNA reads TGCGCCAGCAGTCAGCCGACCGGGGACGCCTTCCCGTCAGCAGATACGCAGTATTTT.

Comment on this clone: Additional DNA sequences in this sample encode the identical CDR3. The genes are TRBV15 and TRBJ2-1, with D possibly matching TRBD2 (6 bases). There are 16 residues in the CDR3. The germline V gene has CDR1 LNHNV and CDR2 YYDKDF (reference sequence). Between the trimmed V and J ends, which lost 1 base and 2 bases, there was a span of 12 bases. The CDR3 loop is CATSRGGGTTYNEQFF. CDR3 nucleotides: TGTGCCACCAGCAGAGGAGGCGGGACGACCTACAATGAGCAGTTCTTC.

The chain has TRBV28 and TRBJ1-5, with 9 bases identical to TRBD1. CDR3 length: 15 amino acids. From germline, CDR1 is MDHEN and CDR2 SYDVKM. The V and J ends lost 6 bases and 6 bases, in that order; junction bases with no gene match: 9. CDR3 sequence (DNA): TGTGCCAGCAGGCTGATGACAGGGGGTGGTCAGCCCCAGCATTTT. Protein product: CASRLMTGGGQPQHF.

This chain connects TRBV12-5 to TRBJ1-1, with TRBD1 identical over 8 bases. J lost 0 bases, V lost 6 bases, and 6 bases had no gene match. Per germline, CDR1 LGHNT and CDR2 FRNRAP. The CDR3 sequence is 15 residues long. The CDR3 DNA reads TGTGCTAGTGGACCCAGGGGGCGAATGAACACTGAAGCTTTCTTT. It codes for CASGPRGRMNTEAFF.

For this clone: The same CDR3 can be traced to other DNA sequences in this sample. The chain links TRBV7-3 to TRBJ2-2; D might be TRBD1 (5 bases). The germline CDR1 and CDR2 sequences are SGHTA and FQGTGA. The CDR3 contains 14 residues. The ends were cut back, 3 bases at V and 2 bases at J, with 7 bases in the middle. In DNA form, the CDR3 reads TGTGCCAGCAGCTTGGACACAAACACCGGGGAGCTGTTTTTT. As protein: CASSLDTNTGELFF. The full variable domain, completed using reference TRBV7-3 and TRBJ2-2, is GAGVSQTPSNKVTEKGKYVELRCDPISGHTALYWYRQSLGQGPEFLIYFQGTGAADDSGLPNDRFFAVRPEGSVSTLKIQRTERGDSAVYLCASSLDTNTGELFFGEGSRLTVL.

This clone was observed a handful of times. This chain connects TRBV28 to TRBJ1-1, with TRBD1 matching 7 bases. The CDR3 covers 14 residues. The germline gives CDR1 MDHEN, CDR2 SYDVKM. After removal of 3 bases from V and 4 bases from J, the junction contained 5 bases not matched to a gene. The CDR3 is CASSFRGRITEAFF. In DNA form, the CDR3 reads TGTGCCAGCAGTTTTAGGGGGCGAATCACTGAAGCTTTCTTT.

CDR3 in amino acids: CASSPQRQNTEAFF. The CDR3 nucleotides are TGTGCCAGCTCACCACAGCGGCAGAACACTGAAGCTTTCTTT. This chain links TRBV18 with TRBJ1-1; D gene ambiguous. Germline loops: CDR1 KGHSH, CDR2 LQKENI. The CDR3 is 14 amino acids. V was trimmed by 1 base and J by 1 base, leaving 7 bases between them.

The chain joins TRBV4-1 to TRBJ2-1; D gene uncertain. V lost 0 bases, J lost 3 bases, and 6 bases lay in between. The CDR3 loop spans 14 amino acids. From germline, CDR1 is MGHRA and CDR2 YSYEKL. The CDR3 loop reads CASSQETSYNEQFF. The CDR3 DNA reads TGCGCCAGCAGCCAAGAAACCAGCTACAATGAGCAGTTCTTC.

Details on this clone: Sequence at one end of the junction differs from germline and may be a read error. The chain employs TRBV7-9 and TRBJ2-7; D may match TRBD1 or TRBD2 (5 bases each). Germline loops: CDR1 SEHNR, CDR2 FQNEAQ (reference sequence). The length of the CDR3 is 13 residues. Here the CDR3 reads CASSLVRDRLQHF. The CDR3 DNA sequence: TGTGCCAGCAGCTTAGTTAGGGACCGTCTCCAACACTTC.

This rearrangement joins TRBV28 to TRBJ1-2; 7 bases are a match to TRBD1. Germline V gene lookup returns CDR1 MDHEN and CDR2 SYDVKM. This CDR3 is built from 17 residues. Germline trimming cut 5 bases from V and 2 bases from J; bases unmatched to any gene: 14. The CDR3 protein is CASSPRTGPLKNYGYTF. The CDR3 nucleotides are TGTGCCAGCAGTCCGCGGACAGGACCCCTTAAGAACTATGGCTACACCTTC.

The chain employs TRBV9 and TRBJ2-3; D uncertain. Trimming removed 2 bases from V and 2 bases from J, with 9 bases in between. The CDR3 runs to 14 residues. From germline, CDR1 is SGDLS and CDR2 YYNGEE. The CDR3 reads CASSVSGNTDTQYF. In nucleotides, the CDR3 is TGTGCCAGCAGCGTTTCAGGAAACACAGATACGCAGTATTTT.

This CDR3 is CATSIGAGAIGYEQYF. DNA for the CDR3: TGTGCCACCTCCATAGGAGCGGGAGCTATTGGCTACGAGCAGTACTTC. The rearrangement uses TRBV19 and TRBJ2-7; 8 bases agree with TRBD2. CDR1 is LNHDA and CDR2 is SQIVND in the germline V gene (reference sequence). Trimming cost V 10 bases and J 3 bases; bases outside gene matches: 17. The CDR3 has 16 residues. Combining the CDR3 with reference TRBV19 and TRBJ2-7 gives the whole variable domain DGGITQSPKYLFRKEGQNVTLSCEQNLNHDAMYWYRQDPGQGLRLIYYSQIVNDFQKGDIAEGYSVSREKKESFPLTVTSAQKNPTAFYLCATSIGAGAIGYEQYFGPGTRLTVT.

J is TRBJ2-1 and V is TRBV2; the match to TRBD1 covers 10 bases. V dropped 3 bases and J dropped 8; count of bases not matched to a gene: 4. Germline lookup yields CDR1 SNHLY and CDR2 FYNNEI. The CDR3 loop spans 14 amino acids. The CDR3 sequence is CASSDGQGDYEQFF. CDR3 DNA sequence: TGTGCCAGCAGTGACGGACAGGGGGACTATGAGCAGTTCTTC.

This clone was counted only a few times. The chain carries TRBV6-1 and TRBJ1-5; D remains ambiguous. Per germline, CDR1 MNHNS and CDR2 SASEGT. This CDR3 is built from 14 residues. Trimming removed 5 bases from V and 1 base from J, with 9 bases in between. The CDR3 region is CASSPEISNQPQHF. CDR3 nucleotide sequence: TGTGCCAGCAGTCCAGAAATAAGCAATCAGCCCCAGCATTTT.

The chain couples TRBV30 to TRBJ2-7; D possibly corresponds to TRBD2 (6 bases). This CDR3 is built from 13 residues. CDR1 is GTSNPN and CDR2 is SVGIG in the germline V gene (reference sequence). V was pared by 2 bases and J by 1 base, with 9 bases between. Written as DNA, the CDR3 is TGTGCCTGGAGTCTCGGACTATCCTACGAGCAGTACTTC. This translates into CAWSLGLSYEQYF.

J is TRBJ2-1 and V is TRBV6-6; weak D call: TRBD1 (5 bases). Deletions cut 6 bases from V and 4 bases from J, with 7 bases between. The CDR3 runs 12 residues. Germline assignment: CDR1 MNHNY and CDR2 SVGAGI (reference sequence). Written as DNA, the CDR3 is TGTGCCAGCAGAAACAGGTACAATGAGCAGTTCTTC. This sequence encodes CASRNRYNEQFF.

The V call is TRBV30, the J call TRBJ2-7; TRBD2 is a possible D gene (7 bases). Trimming pared 1 base from V and 1 base from J, leaving 14 bases between. Germline V lookup: CDR1 GTSNPN, CDR2 SVGIG (reference sequence). This CDR3 spans 15 amino acids. CDR3 sequence (DNA): TGTGCCTGGAGTGCCATGGGGGGGCTTTCCTACGAGCAGTACTTC. This codes for CAWSAMGGLSYEQYF.

This rearrangement joins TRBV9 to TRBJ2-2; D is unclear. Germline-derived CDR1 and CDR2 are SGDLS and YYNGEE. The CDR3 consists of 13 residues. V lost 0 bases to trimming and J lost 9 bases, with 9 bases between them. CDR3 amino acids: CASSVDLERELFF. As DNA, the CDR3 is TGTGCCAGCAGCGTAGACCTAGAACGGGAGCTGTTTTTT.

The chain links TRBV7-8 to TRBJ2-5, with a weak D call TRBD1 (5 bases). The CDR3 sequence is 14 residues long. Germline CDR1 reads SGHVS; CDR2 reads FQNEAQ. V shed 3 bases and J shed 5 bases, with 13 bases lying between them. The CDR3 loop reads CASSLGPYGETQYF. As DNA, the CDR3 is TGTGCCAGCAGCTTGGGGCCTTACGGGGAGACCCAGTACTTC.

This clone was seen a handful of times. The chain employs TRBV19 and TRBJ2-7; D possibly corresponds to TRBD1 (6 bases). Germline CDR1 reads LNHDA; CDR2 reads SQIVND (reference sequence). V dropped 5 bases and J dropped 0 bases, with 17 bases sitting between them. The length of the CDR3 is 16 residues. The CDR3 spells CASSLSGARASYEQYF. As DNA, the CDR3 is TGTGCCAGTAGTCTCTCAGGGGCCAGAGCCTCCTACGAGCAGTACTTC.

In this sample, this clone is medium-sized. The chain couples TRBV6-5 to TRBJ2-7, with TRBD1 as a possible D gene (6 bases). This CDR3 is built from 15 residues. Germline lookup yields CDR1 MNHEY and CDR2 SVGAGI. V was shortened by 2 bases and J by 2 bases, with 13 bases between the two germline ends. The DNA for the CDR3 is TGTGCCAGCAGTTACACGTGGACAGACGCCTACGAGCAGTACTTC. It specifies CASSYTWTDAYEQYF.

In DNA, the CDR3 is TGTGCCATCAGTAATTTACAGGGTGTTGAAGCTTTCTTT. Translating it yields CAISNLQGVEAFF. The rearrangement joins TRBV10-3 to TRBJ1-1; D perhaps matches TRBD1 (6 bases). Germline CDR1 reads ENHRY; CDR2 reads SYGVKD. This CDR3 region has 13 residues. Trimming removed 5 bases at V and 7 bases at J, with 14 bases between.